What follows is one TCR beta chain and its context. Assay: immunoSEQ multiplex PCR; the TCRdb copy retains only in-frame clones and omits some. Here the sample spans 470,000 or so clones, roughly 80% being singletons. Trimming at V came to 5 bases and at J to 0 bases, leaving 6 bases not matched to a gene. CDR1 SEHNR and CDR2 FQNEAQ come from the germline V gene (reference sequence). This CDR3 region has 15 residues. This sample is part of a study of shared clonotypes between healthy human individuals. The J gene is TRBJ2-7, the V gene TRBV7-9; 8 bases map to TRBD1. The source is a woman in her 40s in good health. Some clones in this sample may be carry-over from other donors' samples. Sample: PBMCs. CDR3 protein: CASSPGTGSSYEQYF. Here the CDR3 DNA reads TGTGCCAGCAGCCCCGGGACAGGCAGCTCCTACGAGCAGTACTTC.